The rows below give T cell receptor beta chains drawn from one sample of a study of T-cell reconstitution after alpha-beta-depleted transplantation in children. TCRdb reprocessed the PCR reads via MiXCR and lists one record per CDR3 protein. The profile covers hundreds of thousands of distinct CDR3 sequences, with roughly 17% appearing a single time and 1.1% taken by the ten largest. Sequenced here: PBMCs from the stem cell graft donor, sampled from the stem cell graft. These receptors were taken from a human donor who donated a stem cell graft to a child with acute myeloid leukemia. Both conserved end residues are part of each CDR3. Fields, in order: V gene, J gene, D gene, clone size, CDR3 protein, CDR3 DNA. D genes are given only for firm matches. Clone size, where shown, is once, few, many, or a class for clones that have expanded.

V gene: TRBV12-3/TRBV12-4; J gene: TRBJ2-3; D gene: .; clone size: .; CDR3 protein: CAIPSPDTQYF; CDR3 DNA: TGTGCCATTCCATCCCCGGATACGCAGTATTTT
V gene: TRBV20-1; J gene: TRBJ1-2; D gene: .; clone size: many; CDR3 protein: CRTRGGAPMDTF; CDR3 DNA: TGCAGGACCCGGGGGGGGGCCCCCATGGACACCTTC
V gene: TRBV5-1; J gene: TRBJ1-1; D gene: TRBD1; clone size: .; CDR3 protein: CASSLDRVGAEAFF; CDR3 DNA: TGCGCCAGCAGCCTGGACAGGGTCGGGGCTGAAGCTTTCTTT
V gene: TRBV5-5; J gene: TRBJ1-1; D gene: .; clone size: many; CDR3 protein: CASSSPGEAFF; CDR3 DNA: TGTGCCAGCAGCTCACCGGGGGAAGCTTTCTTT
V gene: TRBV20-1; J gene: TRBJ2-1; D gene: .; clone size: many; CDR3 protein: CSARDGGGLPYNEQFF; CDR3 DNA: TGCAGTGCTAGAGATGGAGGAGGGTTACCCTACAATGAGCAGTTCTTC
V gene: TRBV15; J gene: TRBJ2-2; D gene: .; clone size: many; CDR3 protein: CATSRAGNGELFF; CDR3 DNA: TGTGCCACCAGCAGAGCGGGAAACGGGGAGCTGTTTTTT
V gene: TRBV5-1; J gene: TRBJ2-1; D gene: .; clone size: many; CDR3 protein: CASSAGNEQFF; CDR3 DNA: TGCGCCAGCAGCGCGGGAAATGAGCAGTTCTTC
V gene: TRBV25-1; J gene: TRBJ2-2; D gene: .; clone size: .; CDR3 protein: CASSAWAGDTGELFF; CDR3 DNA: TGTGCCAGCAGTGCGTGGGCAGGGGACACCGGGGAGCTGTTTTTT
V gene: TRBV27; J gene: TRBJ1-5; D gene: .; clone size: .; CDR3 protein: CASSLQSAGHSNQPQHF; CDR3 DNA: TGTGCCAGCAGTTTGCAGTCGGCAGGACATAGCAATCAGCCCCAGCATTTT
V gene: TRBV9; J gene: TRBJ2-7; D gene: .; clone size: many; CDR3 protein: CASSVEGSPYEQYF; CDR3 DNA: TGTGCCAGCAGCGTAGAGGGCAGTCCCTACGAGCAGTACTTC
V gene: TRBV6-5; J gene: TRBJ2-2; D gene: TRBD2; clone size: few; CDR3 protein: CASSYSTSGEGTGELFF; CDR3 DNA: TGTGCCAGCAGTTACTCGACTAGCGGGGAGGGCACCGGGGAGCTGTTTTTT
V gene: TRBV4-3; J gene: TRBJ2-7; D gene: .; clone size: .; CDR3 protein: CASSQEFEAASWAEQYF; CDR3 DNA: TGCGCCAGCAGCCAAGAATTCGAGGCAGCCTCATGGGCCGAGCAGTACTTC